The rows below give T cell receptor beta chains drawn from one sample of a study of Graves' ophthalmopathy and Graves' hyperthyroidism. TCRdb redid the calling of the multiplex PCR reads with MiXCR, one entry per CDR3 protein. Of 650,000 to 900,000 distinct CDR3 sequences in the sample, roughly two fifths were seen once. The sample taken for sequencing was peripheral blood. The receptors originated from an adult man with Graves' ophthalmopathy. The CDR3 runs from the conserved cysteine through the conserved F or W. A D gene is named only where the DNA matches it firmly. Clone size is given for some rows only: seen once, a few or many times, or a class if the clone is expanded.

CDR3nt: TGTGCCAGCAGCGAGGGAGCGAACACTGAAGCTTTCTTT
CDR3aa: CASSEGANTEAFF
j_gene: TRBJ1-1
d_gene: .
v_gene: TRBV7-3
abundance: few

CDR3nt: TGCAGCGTTGAAGTAACGGGGCAGCAAGAGACCCAGTACTTC
CDR3aa: CSVEVTGQQETQYF
j_gene: TRBJ2-5
d_gene: .
v_gene: TRBV29-1
abundance: many

CDR3nt: TGTGCCACCAGCAGAGGGACAGCCTATGGCACTGAAGCTTTCTTT
CDR3aa: CATSRGTAYGTEAFF
j_gene: TRBJ1-1
d_gene: .
v_gene: TRBV15
abundance: few

CDR3nt: TGTGCCAGCAGGGGAGGGTTGGGGTCTTACGAGCAGTACTTC
CDR3aa: CASRGGLGSYEQYF
j_gene: TRBJ2-7
d_gene: TRBD2
v_gene: TRBV7-9
abundance: .

CDR3nt: TGTGCCAGCAGCGTTGGGTACTATGAGCAGTTCTTC
CDR3aa: CASSVGYYEQFF
j_gene: TRBJ2-1
d_gene: .
v_gene: TRBV25-1
abundance: .

CDR3nt: TGTGCCAGCAGTGCTAGCTCGCCTATGTGGGAGCAGTACTTC
CDR3aa: CASSASSPMWEQYF
j_gene: TRBJ2-7
d_gene: .
v_gene: TRBV25-1
abundance: .

CDR3nt: TGTGCCATCAGTGAAAAGCGGGAGGCGGGGGAGACCCAGTACTTC
CDR3aa: CAISEKREAGETQYF
j_gene: TRBJ2-5
d_gene: TRBD2
v_gene: TRBV10-3
abundance: many

CDR3nt: TGTGCCAGCAGCTTGGCTCAGGGACAGGGATATGGCTACACCTTC
CDR3aa: CASSLAQGQGYGYTF
j_gene: TRBJ1-2
d_gene: TRBD1
v_gene: TRBV7-6
abundance: many

CDR3nt: TGTGCCATCAGTGAGTCGACAGTTAGCAATCAGCCCCAGTACTTC
CDR3aa: CAISESTVSNQPQYF
j_gene: TRBJ2-5
d_gene: .
v_gene: TRBV10-3
abundance: .

CDR3nt: TGTGCCAGCAGCTTAATAGCCGGGGAAAACACCATATATTTT
CDR3aa: CASSLIAGENTIYF
j_gene: TRBJ1-3
d_gene: .
v_gene: TRBV11-1
abundance: .

CDR3nt: TGTGCCAGCAGCTCGGGACTCGCTAACTATGGCTACACCTTC
CDR3aa: CASSSGLANYGYTF
j_gene: TRBJ1-2
d_gene: .
v_gene: TRBV7-9
abundance: many

CDR3nt: TGCAGTGCAAGAGCGGGGGCAGCCTCTGGAAACACCATATATTTT
CDR3aa: CSARAGAASGNTIYF
j_gene: TRBJ1-3
d_gene: .
v_gene: TRBV20-1
abundance: .

CDR3nt: TGTGCCAGCAGCGTAAGAGGGCAGGGGGCGAACGAGCAGTACTTC
CDR3aa: CASSVRGQGANEQYF
j_gene: TRBJ2-7
d_gene: TRBD1
v_gene: TRBV9
abundance: few

CDR3nt: TGTGCCACCAGCAGTGCCCCGTCCGGGAGTGCCTACGAGCAGTACTTC
CDR3aa: CATSSAPSGSAYEQYF
j_gene: TRBJ2-7
d_gene: .
v_gene: TRBV15
abundance: many

CDR3nt: TGTGCCACCAGTCCGTCGACAAGTCTTCCGACTAACTATGGCTACACCTTC
CDR3aa: CATSPSTSLPTNYGYTF
j_gene: TRBJ1-2
d_gene: .
v_gene: TRBV24-1
abundance: few

CDR3nt: TGTGCCAGTAGTATCAATTTGAACACTGAAGCTTTCTTT
CDR3aa: CASSINLNTEAFF
j_gene: TRBJ1-1
d_gene: .
v_gene: TRBV19
abundance: few

CDR3nt: TGCAGCGTTGTGACAGGGGGTTTCTTT
CDR3aa: CSVVTGGFF
j_gene: TRBJ1-1
d_gene: TRBD1
v_gene: TRBV29-1
abundance: .

CDR3nt: TGTGCCAGCGGGGAACAGGGACACGGAAAACTGTTTTTT
CDR3aa: CASGEQGHGKLFF
j_gene: TRBJ1-4
d_gene: .
v_gene: TRBV7-9
abundance: many

CDR3nt: TGTGCCACGAGGCTGAGCACTGAAGCTTTCTTT
CDR3aa: CATRLSTEAFF
j_gene: TRBJ1-1
d_gene: .
v_gene: TRBV19
abundance: many

CDR3nt: TGTGCCATCAGTGAGTCGTACGACACCGGGGAGCTGTTTTTT
CDR3aa: CAISESYDTGELFF
j_gene: TRBJ2-2
d_gene: .
v_gene: TRBV10-3
abundance: many

CDR3nt: TGTGCCAGCAGCCAAGAGACAGGTGCCTTTAACTATGGCTACACCTTC
CDR3aa: CASSQETGAFNYGYTF
j_gene: TRBJ1-2
d_gene: .
v_gene: TRBV4-2
abundance: .

CDR3nt: TGTGCCAGCAGTTTTTGGGGACAGGGTGAAGCTTTCTTT
CDR3aa: CASSFWGQGEAFF
j_gene: TRBJ1-1
d_gene: TRBD1
v_gene: TRBV12-3/TRBV12-4
abundance: few

CDR3nt: TGTGCCAGCAGCTTAGGTGCGGATAGCTCCTACGAGCAGTACTTC
CDR3aa: CASSLGADSSYEQYF
j_gene: TRBJ2-7
d_gene: .
v_gene: TRBV7-6
abundance: .

CDR3nt: TGCGCCAGCAGCTACGCGGGGAACGAGCAGTACTTC
CDR3aa: CASSYAGNEQYF
j_gene: TRBJ2-7
d_gene: .
v_gene: TRBV5-1
abundance: many

CDR3nt: TGTGCCAGCAGTGAGGACAGCTATAATTCACCCCTCCACTTT
CDR3aa: CASSEDSYNSPLHF
j_gene: TRBJ1-6
d_gene: .
v_gene: TRBV6-4
abundance: many

CDR3nt: TGCAGCGCTGACGGGACAGAAGCTTTCTTT
CDR3aa: CSADGTEAFF
j_gene: TRBJ1-1
d_gene: .
v_gene: TRBV29-1
abundance: many

CDR3nt: TGTGCCAGCAGCCGCTTGGACAGGGACACTGAAGCTTTCTTT
CDR3aa: CASSRLDRDTEAFF
j_gene: TRBJ1-1
d_gene: TRBD1
v_gene: TRBV14
abundance: .

CDR3nt: TGTGCCAGCAGAACAAGACAGGGTTACTATGGCTACACCTTC
CDR3aa: CASRTRQGYYGYTF
j_gene: TRBJ1-2
d_gene: TRBD1
v_gene: TRBV9
abundance: .

CDR3nt: TGTGCCAGCAGTTCGAGGACAGACCCCTCTGGGGCCAACGTCCTGACTTTC
CDR3aa: CASSSRTDPSGANVLTF
j_gene: TRBJ2-6
d_gene: .
v_gene: TRBV7-9
abundance: .

CDR3nt: TGTGCCAGCAGCTTATTTGACGGGTACTCCTACGAGCAGTACTTC
CDR3aa: CASSLFDGYSYEQYF
j_gene: TRBJ2-7
d_gene: .
v_gene: TRBV7-9
abundance: many

CDR3nt: TGCGCCAGCAGCTTTCAGGGACACCAAGAGACCCAGTACTTC
CDR3aa: CASSFQGHQETQYF
j_gene: TRBJ2-5
d_gene: .
v_gene: TRBV5-1
abundance: .

CDR3nt: TGTGCCACCCGCCCGACAGGGGCATCAGATACGCAGTATTTT
CDR3aa: CATRPTGASDTQYF
j_gene: TRBJ2-3
d_gene: TRBD1
v_gene: TRBV24-1
abundance: .

CDR3nt: TGCAGTGCCCAACCCTCGTGGGAGGGTTACTCCTACGAGCAGTACTTC
CDR3aa: CSAQPSWEGYSYEQYF
j_gene: TRBJ2-7
d_gene: TRBD2
v_gene: TRBV20-1
abundance: .

CDR3nt: TGTGCCAGCAGTCGAGGGTGGTACACCGGGGAGCTGTTTTTT
CDR3aa: CASSRGWYTGELFF
j_gene: TRBJ2-2
d_gene: .
v_gene: TRBV12-3/TRBV12-4
abundance: .

CDR3nt: TGTGCCATCGGCGGACACCTTAGCAATCAGCCCCAGCATTTT
CDR3aa: CAIGGHLSNQPQHF
j_gene: TRBJ1-5
d_gene: .
v_gene: TRBV10-3
abundance: many

CDR3nt: TGCAGCGTTACAGGGGTTACCCTGGATACGCAGTATTTT
CDR3aa: CSVTGVTLDTQYF
j_gene: TRBJ2-3
d_gene: TRBD1
v_gene: TRBV29-1
abundance: .